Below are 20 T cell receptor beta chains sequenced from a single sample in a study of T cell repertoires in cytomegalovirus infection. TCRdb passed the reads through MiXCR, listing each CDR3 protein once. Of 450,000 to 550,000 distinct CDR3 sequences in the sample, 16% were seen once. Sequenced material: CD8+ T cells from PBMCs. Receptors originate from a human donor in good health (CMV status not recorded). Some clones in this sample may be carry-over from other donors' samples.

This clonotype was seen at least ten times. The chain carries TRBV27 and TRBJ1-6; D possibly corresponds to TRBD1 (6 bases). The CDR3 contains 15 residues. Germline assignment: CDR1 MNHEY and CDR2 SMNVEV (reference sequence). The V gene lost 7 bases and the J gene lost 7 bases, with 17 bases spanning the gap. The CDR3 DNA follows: TGTGCCAGCACCCCCCGGGGGGGGCGGAATTCACCCCTCCACTTT. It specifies CASTPRGGRNSPLHF.

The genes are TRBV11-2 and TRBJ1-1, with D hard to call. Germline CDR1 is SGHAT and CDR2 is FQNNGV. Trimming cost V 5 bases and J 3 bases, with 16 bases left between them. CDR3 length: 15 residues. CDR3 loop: CASSPWSQMHTEAFF. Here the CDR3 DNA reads TGTGCCAGCAGCCCCTGGTCCCAGATGCACACTGAAGCTTTCTTT.

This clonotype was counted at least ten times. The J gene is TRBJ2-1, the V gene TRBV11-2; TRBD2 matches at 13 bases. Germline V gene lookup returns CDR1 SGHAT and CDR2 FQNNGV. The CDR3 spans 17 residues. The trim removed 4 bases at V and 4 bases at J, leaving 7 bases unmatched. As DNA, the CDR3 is TGTGCCAGCAGCTCCGGGACTAGCGGGATGTCGTACAATGAGCAGTTCTTC. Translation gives CASSSGTSGMSYNEQFF.

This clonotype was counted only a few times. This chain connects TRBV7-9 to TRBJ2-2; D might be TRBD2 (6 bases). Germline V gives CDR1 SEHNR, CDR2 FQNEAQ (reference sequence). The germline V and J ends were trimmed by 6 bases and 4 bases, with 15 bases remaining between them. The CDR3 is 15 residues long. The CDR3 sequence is CASRHPGLATGELFF. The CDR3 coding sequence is TGTGCCAGCAGACATCCGGGACTGGCCACCGGGGAGCTGTTTTTT.

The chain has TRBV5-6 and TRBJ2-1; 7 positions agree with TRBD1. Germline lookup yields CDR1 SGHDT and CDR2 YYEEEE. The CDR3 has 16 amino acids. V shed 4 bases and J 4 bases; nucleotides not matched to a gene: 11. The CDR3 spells CASSHRGTAPYNEQFF. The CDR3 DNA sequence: TGTGCCAGCAGCCACAGAGGGACAGCGCCATACAATGAGCAGTTCTTC.

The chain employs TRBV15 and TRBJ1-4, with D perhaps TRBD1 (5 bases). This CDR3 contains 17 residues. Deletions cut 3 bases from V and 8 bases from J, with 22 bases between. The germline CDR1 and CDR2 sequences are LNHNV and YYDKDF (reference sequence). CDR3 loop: CATSSSKKITKGEKLFF. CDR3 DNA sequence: TGTGCCACCAGCAGTTCTAAGAAAATCACTAAGGGGGAAAAACTGTTTTTT.

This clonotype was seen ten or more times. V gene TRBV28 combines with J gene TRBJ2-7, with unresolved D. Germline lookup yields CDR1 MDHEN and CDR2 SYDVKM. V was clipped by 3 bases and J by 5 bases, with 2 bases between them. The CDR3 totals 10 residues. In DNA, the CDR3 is TGTGCCAGCAGTTTTAACGAGCAGTACTTC. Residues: CASSFNEQYF.

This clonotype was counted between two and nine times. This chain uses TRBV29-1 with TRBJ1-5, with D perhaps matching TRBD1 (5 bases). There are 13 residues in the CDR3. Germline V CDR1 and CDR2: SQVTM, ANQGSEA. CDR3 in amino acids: CRALAGHNQPQHF. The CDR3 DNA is TGCAGGGCTCTGGCGGGGCACAATCAGCCCCAGCATTTT.

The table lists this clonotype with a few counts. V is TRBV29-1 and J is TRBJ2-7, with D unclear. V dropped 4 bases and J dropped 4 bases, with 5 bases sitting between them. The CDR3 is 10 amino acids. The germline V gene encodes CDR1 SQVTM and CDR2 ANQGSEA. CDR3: CSVVQYEQYF. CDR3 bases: TGCAGCGTTGTTCAGTACGAGCAGTACTTC.

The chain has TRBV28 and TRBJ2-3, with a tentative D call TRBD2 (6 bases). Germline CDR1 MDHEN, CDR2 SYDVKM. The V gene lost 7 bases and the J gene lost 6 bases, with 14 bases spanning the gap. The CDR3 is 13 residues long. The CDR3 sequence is CASTQSGGDTQYF. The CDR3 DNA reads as TGTGCCAGCACTCAGTCCGGAGGGGATACGCAGTATTTT. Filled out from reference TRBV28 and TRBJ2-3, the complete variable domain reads DVKVTQSSRYLVKRTGEKVFLECVQDMDHENMFWYRQDPGLGLRLIYFSYDVKMKEKGDIPEGYSVSREKKERFSLILESASTNQTSMYLCASTQSGGDTQYFGPGTRLTVL.

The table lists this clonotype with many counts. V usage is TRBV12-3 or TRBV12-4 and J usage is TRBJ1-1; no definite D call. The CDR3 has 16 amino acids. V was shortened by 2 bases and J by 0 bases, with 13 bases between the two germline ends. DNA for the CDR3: TGTGCCAGCAGTTTATGGGTTAGAGGGTTGAACACTGAAGCTTTCTTT. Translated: CASSLWVRGLNTEAFF.

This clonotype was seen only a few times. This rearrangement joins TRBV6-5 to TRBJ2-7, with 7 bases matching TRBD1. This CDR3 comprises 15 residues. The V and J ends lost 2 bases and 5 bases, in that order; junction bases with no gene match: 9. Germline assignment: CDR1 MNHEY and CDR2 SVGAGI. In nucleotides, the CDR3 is TGTGCCAGCAGTTACGAGTACAGGGGATCTCACGAGCAGTACTTC. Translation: CASSYEYRGSHEQYF.

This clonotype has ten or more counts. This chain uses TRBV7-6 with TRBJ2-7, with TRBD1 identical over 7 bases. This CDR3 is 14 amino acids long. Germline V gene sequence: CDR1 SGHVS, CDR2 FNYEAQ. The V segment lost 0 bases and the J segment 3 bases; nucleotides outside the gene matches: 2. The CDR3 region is CASSLAQGVYEQYF. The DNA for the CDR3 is TGTGCCAGCAGCTTAGCTCAGGGGGTCTACGAGCAGTACTTC.

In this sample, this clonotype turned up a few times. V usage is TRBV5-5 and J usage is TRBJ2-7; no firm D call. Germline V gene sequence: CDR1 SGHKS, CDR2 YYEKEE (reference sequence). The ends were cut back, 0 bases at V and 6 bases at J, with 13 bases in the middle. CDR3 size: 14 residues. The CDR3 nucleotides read TGTGCCAGCAGCTTGGGGGGTACCCTCCTCGAGCAGTACTTC. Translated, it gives CASSLGGTLLEQYF.

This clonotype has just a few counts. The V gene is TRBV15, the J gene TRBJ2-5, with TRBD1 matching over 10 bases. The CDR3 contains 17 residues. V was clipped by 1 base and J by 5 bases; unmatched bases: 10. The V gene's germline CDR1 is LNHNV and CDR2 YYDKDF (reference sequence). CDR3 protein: CATSRGPGQGVRETQYF. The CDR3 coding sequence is TGTGCCACCAGCAGAGGACCCGGACAGGGGGTTCGTGAGACCCAGTACTTC.

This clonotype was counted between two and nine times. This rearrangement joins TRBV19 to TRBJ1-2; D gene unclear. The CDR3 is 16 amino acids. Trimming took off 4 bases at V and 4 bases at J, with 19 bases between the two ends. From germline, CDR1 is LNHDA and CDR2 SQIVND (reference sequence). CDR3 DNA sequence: TGTGCCAGTAGTAAGGTTACCACCCCGCAAATCTATGGCTACACCTTC. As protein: CASSKVTTPQIYGYTF.

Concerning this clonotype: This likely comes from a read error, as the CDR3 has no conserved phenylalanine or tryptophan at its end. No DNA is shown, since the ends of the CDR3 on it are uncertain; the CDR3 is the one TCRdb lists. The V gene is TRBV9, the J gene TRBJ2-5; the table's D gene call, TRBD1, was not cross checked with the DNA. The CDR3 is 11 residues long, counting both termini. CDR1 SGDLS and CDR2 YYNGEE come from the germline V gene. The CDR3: CASSFPGTNSP.

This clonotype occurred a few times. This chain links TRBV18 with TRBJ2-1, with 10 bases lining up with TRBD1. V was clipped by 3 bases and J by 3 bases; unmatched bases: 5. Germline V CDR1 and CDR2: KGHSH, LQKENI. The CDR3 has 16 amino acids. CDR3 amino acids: CASSPRDRGSYNEQFF. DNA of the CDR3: TGTGCCAGCTCACCTCGGGACAGGGGAAGCTACAATGAGCAGTTCTTC.

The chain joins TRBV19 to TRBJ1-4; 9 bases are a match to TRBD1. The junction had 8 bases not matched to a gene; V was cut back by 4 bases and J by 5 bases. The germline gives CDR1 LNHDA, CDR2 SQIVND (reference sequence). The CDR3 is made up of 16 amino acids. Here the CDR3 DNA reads TGTGCCAGTAGTAGGGACAGGGAAGGAGGAAATGAAAAACTGTTTTTT. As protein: CASSRDREGGNEKLFF.

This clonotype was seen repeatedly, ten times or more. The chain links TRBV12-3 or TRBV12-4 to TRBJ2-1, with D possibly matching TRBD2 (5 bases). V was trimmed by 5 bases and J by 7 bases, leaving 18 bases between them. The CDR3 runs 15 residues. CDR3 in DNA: TGTGCCAGCAGTCCCCAGACTATACCCCCTAATGAGCAGTTCTTC. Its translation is CASSPQTIPPNEQFF.